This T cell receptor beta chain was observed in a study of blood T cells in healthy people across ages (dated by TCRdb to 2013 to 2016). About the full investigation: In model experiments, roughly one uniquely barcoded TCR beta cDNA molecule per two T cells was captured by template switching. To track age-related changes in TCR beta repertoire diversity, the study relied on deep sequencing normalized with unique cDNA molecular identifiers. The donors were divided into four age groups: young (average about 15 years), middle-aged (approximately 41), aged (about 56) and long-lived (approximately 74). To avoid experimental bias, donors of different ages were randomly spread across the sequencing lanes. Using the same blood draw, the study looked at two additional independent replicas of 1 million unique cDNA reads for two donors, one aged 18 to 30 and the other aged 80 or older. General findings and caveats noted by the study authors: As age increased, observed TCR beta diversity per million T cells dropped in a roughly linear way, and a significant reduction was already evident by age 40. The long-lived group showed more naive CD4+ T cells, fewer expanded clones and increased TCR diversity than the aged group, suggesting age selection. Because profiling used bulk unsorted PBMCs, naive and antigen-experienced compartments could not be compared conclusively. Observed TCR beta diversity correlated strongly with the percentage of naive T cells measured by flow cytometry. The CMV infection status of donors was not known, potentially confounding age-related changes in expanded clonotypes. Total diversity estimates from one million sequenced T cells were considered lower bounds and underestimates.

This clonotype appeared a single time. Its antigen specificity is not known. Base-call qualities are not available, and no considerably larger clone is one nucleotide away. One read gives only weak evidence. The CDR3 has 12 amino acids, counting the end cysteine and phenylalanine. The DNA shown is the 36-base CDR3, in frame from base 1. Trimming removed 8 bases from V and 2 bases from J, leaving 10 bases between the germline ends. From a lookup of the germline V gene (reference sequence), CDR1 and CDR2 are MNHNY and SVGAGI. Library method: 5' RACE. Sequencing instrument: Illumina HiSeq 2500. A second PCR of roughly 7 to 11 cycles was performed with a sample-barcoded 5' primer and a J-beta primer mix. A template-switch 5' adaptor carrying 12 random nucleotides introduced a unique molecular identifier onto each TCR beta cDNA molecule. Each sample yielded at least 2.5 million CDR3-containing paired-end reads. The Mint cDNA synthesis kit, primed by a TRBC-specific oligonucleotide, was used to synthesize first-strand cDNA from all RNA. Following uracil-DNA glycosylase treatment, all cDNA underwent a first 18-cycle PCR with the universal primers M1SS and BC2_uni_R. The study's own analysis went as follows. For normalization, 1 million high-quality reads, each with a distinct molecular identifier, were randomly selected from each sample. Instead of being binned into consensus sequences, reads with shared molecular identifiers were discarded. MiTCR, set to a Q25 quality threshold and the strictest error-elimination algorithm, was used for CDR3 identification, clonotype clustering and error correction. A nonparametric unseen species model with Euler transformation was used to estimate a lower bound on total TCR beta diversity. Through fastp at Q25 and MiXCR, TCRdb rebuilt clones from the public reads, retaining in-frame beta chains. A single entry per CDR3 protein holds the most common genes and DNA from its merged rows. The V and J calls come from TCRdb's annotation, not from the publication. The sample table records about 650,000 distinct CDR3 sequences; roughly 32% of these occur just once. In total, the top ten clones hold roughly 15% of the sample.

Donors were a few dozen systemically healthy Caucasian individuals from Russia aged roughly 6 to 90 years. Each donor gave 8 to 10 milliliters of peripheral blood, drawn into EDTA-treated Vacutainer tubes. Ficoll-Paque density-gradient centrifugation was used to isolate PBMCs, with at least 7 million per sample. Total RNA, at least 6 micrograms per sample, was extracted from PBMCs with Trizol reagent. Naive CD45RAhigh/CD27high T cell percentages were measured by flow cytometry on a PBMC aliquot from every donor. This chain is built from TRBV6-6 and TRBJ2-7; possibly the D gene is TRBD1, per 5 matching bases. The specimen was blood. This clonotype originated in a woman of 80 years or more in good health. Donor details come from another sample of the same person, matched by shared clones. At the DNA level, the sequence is TGTGCCAGCGGGGCTGCGGCCTACGAGCAGTACTTC. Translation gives CASGAAAYEQYF.